Listed below are T cell receptor beta chains from one sample, sequenced in a study of CD8+ T cells in alopecia areata. Profiling relied on immunoSEQ multiplex PCR, and the TCRdb table lists in-frame clones only, not all of them. The sample has 100,000 to 120,000 clones; about 60% are singletons. Sequencing input: NKG2D-low CD8+ T cells sorted from blood. The receptors stem from a human donor with alopecia areata. Each CDR3 is given with its conserved first and last residue. The D gene is left open where the match is weak. Size values are once, few and many counts, or a class for expanded clones, and some rows have none.

.	TRBV7-8	.	TRBJ1-1	TGTGCCAGCTTACAGGAGAACACTGAAGCTTTCTTT	CASLQENTEAFF
.	TRBV28	.	TRBJ1-5	TGTGCCAGCAGTTTAATTGGGGGTGGACAGCCCCAGCATTTT	CASSLIGGGQPQHF
.	TRBV28	TRBD2	TRBJ2-5	TGTGCCAGCAGTGATAGCGGGGCTATGGAGACCCAGTACTTC	CASSDSGAMETQYF
.	TRBV28	TRBD1	TRBJ2-7	TGTGCCAGCAGTATCGGGACAGTTGGATACTTC	CASSIGTVGYF
.	TRBV7-9	.	TRBJ2-1	TGTGCCAGCAGCCCAAGTGGGGACAATGAGCAGTTCTTC	CASSPSGDNEQFF
.	TRBV28	TRBD2	TRBJ2-7	TGTGCCAGCAGTTTAGGGCTAGCGGATTCAGCCTACGAGCAGTACTTC	CASSLGLADSAYEQYF
.	TRBV5-1	.	TRBJ2-7	TGCGCCAGCAGCTTGGGGCTGGACTACGAGCAGTACTTC	CASSLGLDYEQYF
.	TRBV6-8	.	TRBJ2-7	TGTGCCAGCCGTAGTGAGGGAGAACTCACATACGAGCAGTACTTC	CASRSEGELTYEQYF
few	TRBV7-9	.	TRBJ1-1	TGTGCCAGCAGCCGGAGACAGCTGAACACTGAAGCTTTCTTT	CASSRRQLNTEAFF
few	TRBV7-2	.	TRBJ2-7	TGTGCCAGCAGCTTAGGTGTAGGGATCTACGAGCAGTACTTC	CASSLGVGIYEQYF
few	TRBV11-2	.	TRBJ1-1	TGTGCCAGCAGCTTAGGGGTCGGGCAGCTTGAAGCTTTCTTT	CASSLGVGQLEAFF
.	TRBV9	.	TRBJ1-1	TGTGCCAGCAGCCCGCGTTCGAGCTTGAACACTGAAGCTTTCTTT	CASSPRSSLNTEAFF
.	TRBV29-1	.	TRBJ2-3	TGCAGCGTTGTTGGGCTCACCCGCACAGATACGCAGTATTTT	CSVVGLTRTDTQYF
few	TRBV7-9	.	TRBJ1-4	TGTGCCAGCAGCCGCCTATGGCCTGGGTCAACTAATGAAAAACTGTTTTTT	CASSRLWPGSTNEKLFF
.	TRBV5-6	TRBD1	TRBJ1-2	TGTGCCAGCAGCCTCAGGGGGGTTAACTATGGCTACACCTTC	CASSLRGVNYGYTF
few	TRBV7-9	.	TRBJ2-7	TGTGCCAGCAGCTCGGACAAGACCTACGAGCAGTACTTC	CASSSDKTYEQYF
.	TRBV19	.	TRBJ1-5	TGTGCCAGTCTCACGGGCAATCAGCCCCAGCATTTT	CASLTGNQPQHF
.	TRBV9	.	TRBJ2-1	TGTGCCAGCAGCGTAGGCGGGCTGAGCTCCTACAATGAGCAGTTCTTC	CASSVGGLSSYNEQFF
.	TRBV6-5	.	TRBJ2-5	TGTGCCAGCAGTTACAATCTACTGAACCCCCAAGAGACCCAGTACTTC	CASSYNLLNPQETQYF
.	TRBV7-6	.	TRBJ2-7	TGTGCCAGCAGCTTAGATTCGTCTCTCTCCTACGAGCAGTACTTC	CASSLDSSLSYEQYF
.	TRBV19	TRBD2	TRBJ2-7	TGTGCCAGTAGTATGGAGCCGGGACTAGTGTATGAGCAGTACTTC	CASSMEPGLVYEQYF
few	TRBV19	TRBD1	TRBJ1-2	TGTGCCAGTGCCGAACGGACAGGGAAATATGGCTACACCTTC	CASAERTGKYGYTF
.	TRBV7-9	.	TRBJ2-1	TGTGCCAGCAGCCCCAAGCAGGGAAATGAGCAGTTCTTC	CASSPKQGNEQFF
few	TRBV4-1	.	TRBJ2-3	TGCGCCAGCAGCCCTGATGCAGATACGCAGTATTTT	CASSPDADTQYF
.	TRBV30	TRBD2	TRBJ2-1	TGTGCCTGGGGGACTACTAGCTCCTACAATGAGCAGTTCTTC	CAWGTTSSYNEQFF
.	TRBV27	TRBD2	TRBJ2-1	TGTGCCAGCAGTTTATCGGTAGCGGGATCCTACAATGAGCAGTTCTTC	CASSLSVAGSYNEQFF
.	TRBV13	TRBD2	TRBJ2-3	TGTGCCAGCAGCTTTGCCGGGACTAGCGGGACAATGTACACAGATACGCAGTATTTT	CASSFAGTSGTMYTDTQYF
few	TRBV28	.	TRBJ2-5	TGTGCCAGCAGGCGAAGGGGGGGGCAAGAGACCCAGTACTTC	CASRRRGGQETQYF
.	TRBV27	.	TRBJ2-1	TGTGCCAGCAGTCCCGTTGGCAGAGCTCTGCTCTTC	CASSPVGRALLF
.	TRBV27	.	TRBJ2-7	TGTGCCAGCAAACCTGAGGCTACCAGCTCCTACGAGCAGTACTTC	CASKPEATSSYEQYF
once	TRBV6-5	TRBD2	TRBJ2-1	TGTGCCAGCAAGCTAGCGGGATCTAAGGATGAGCAGTTCTTC	CASKLAGSKDEQFF
.	TRBV27	.	TRBJ2-3	TGTGCCAGCGGACGGGGCCCAGATACGCAGTATTTT	CASGRGPDTQYF
.	TRBV27	.	TRBJ1-5	TGTGCCAGCAACCCGGGTCTCAGCAATCAGCCCCAGCATTTT	CASNPGLSNQPQHF
few	TRBV4-1	.	TRBJ2-3	TGCGCCAGCAGCGGATTACATCGGAGCACAGATACGCAGTATTTT	CASSGLHRSTDTQYF
.	TRBV10-3	TRBD1	TRBJ2-7	TGTGCCATCAGCCCCGCGGGGACAGGGGGCTCCTACGAGCAGTACTTC	CAISPAGTGGSYEQYF
.	TRBV11-2	TRBD2	TRBJ2-1	TGTGCCAGCAGCTACCCGGGACTATACAATGAGCAGTTCTTC	CASSYPGLYNEQFF
.	TRBV7-9	TRBD1	TRBJ1-1	TGTGCCAGCAGCGGACAGGGGGCGTTTGAAGCTTTCTTT	CASSGQGAFEAFF
.	TRBV5-1	.	TRBJ2-1	TGCGCCAGTCGCGCAGGGAATGAGCAGTTCTTC	CASRAGNEQFF
.	TRBV6-5	.	TRBJ1-2	TGTGCCAGCAGTTACCGGGTTAACTATGGCTACACCTTC	CASSYRVNYGYTF
.	TRBV2	TRBD2	TRBJ2-3	TGTGCCAGCAATGGGGGTCCTAGCGGTACAGATACGCAGTATTTT	CASNGGPSGTDTQYF
few	TRBV28	.	TRBJ2-2	TGTGCCAGCGAACCGACTACGGTTCTCGCCGGGGAGCTGTTTTTT	CASEPTTVLAGELFF
.	TRBV9	.	TRBJ1-2	TGTGCCAGCAGCGGTTGGACAGATAAAGACTATGGCTACACCTTC	CASSGWTDKDYGYTF
.	TRBV7-9	TRBD2	TRBJ2-5	TGTGCCAGCACCACGATCTCTAGCGGGAGTAAAGAGACCCAGTACTTC	CASTTISSGSKETQYF
few	TRBV4-1	TRBD2	TRBJ2-1	TGCGCCAGCAGCCAAGGCACTAGCGGGCCCAATGAGCAGTTCTTC	CASSQGTSGPNEQFF
.	TRBV11-2	.	TRBJ2-1	TGTGCCAGCAGCTGGAATGAGCAGTTCTTC	CASSWNEQFF
.	TRBV27	.	TRBJ1-1	TGTGCCAGCAGTTCGGGGGGGGCGCGGGGCACTGAAGCTTTCTTT	CASSSGGARGTEAFF
few	TRBV7-8	TRBD2	TRBJ2-1	TGTGCCAGCAGCGGAGCTAGCGGGCAAAACAATGAGCAGTTCTTC	CASSGASGQNNEQFF
.	TRBV6-5	.	TRBJ2-1	TGTGCCAGCAGTTACTCCAAACTAGATGTACAGTTCTTC	CASSYSKLDVQFF
.	TRBV29-1	TRBD1	TRBJ1-2	TGCAGCGTTGACCTCGGGACAGACTATGGCTACACCTTC	CSVDLGTDYGYTF
.	TRBV6-5	.	TRBJ2-1	TGTGCCAGCAGTTACCACCAAGCCTACAATGAGCAGTTCTTC	CASSYHQAYNEQFF
.	TRBV5-6	.	TRBJ2-7	TGTGCCAGCAGGGGCGGGACAGACGACGAGCAGTACTTC	CASRGGTDDEQYF
.	TRBV2	TRBD2	TRBJ2-1	TGTGCCTACGTTCGCCCTAGCGGGAGGGGGCCCCCCTACAATGAGCAGTTCTTC	CAYVRPSGRGPPYNEQFF
.	TRBV27	.	TRBJ2-1	TGTGCCAGCAGTCAAAGGGGATTTGGGGGGCCGGCCGACGTGTTCAATGAGCAGTTCTTC	CASSQRGFGGPADVFNEQFF
.	TRBV7-6	.	TRBJ2-1	TGTGCCAGCAGCTTAGCGGGAGGCCCGATGGGTGAGCAGTTCTTC	CASSLAGGPMGEQFF
few	TRBV28	TRBD2	TRBJ2-1	TGTGCCAGCAGTCCCCGCCCTAGCAAGCGGGAGTCACTCTCCCTTCAGTTCTTC	CASSPRPSKRESLSLQFF
few	TRBV11-1	.	TRBJ2-4	TGTGCCAGCAGAGACAGGACGGGGAGCAACATTCAGTACTTC	CASRDRTGSNIQYF
few	TRBV7-9	TRBD1	TRBJ2-5	TGTGCCAGCAGCATCGGGACAGGAACCCAAGAGACCCAGTACTTC	CASSIGTGTQETQYF
.	TRBV5-1	.	TRBJ1-1	TGCGCCAGCAGCTTGTCTGGCATGAACACTGAAGCTTTCTTT	CASSLSGMNTEAFF